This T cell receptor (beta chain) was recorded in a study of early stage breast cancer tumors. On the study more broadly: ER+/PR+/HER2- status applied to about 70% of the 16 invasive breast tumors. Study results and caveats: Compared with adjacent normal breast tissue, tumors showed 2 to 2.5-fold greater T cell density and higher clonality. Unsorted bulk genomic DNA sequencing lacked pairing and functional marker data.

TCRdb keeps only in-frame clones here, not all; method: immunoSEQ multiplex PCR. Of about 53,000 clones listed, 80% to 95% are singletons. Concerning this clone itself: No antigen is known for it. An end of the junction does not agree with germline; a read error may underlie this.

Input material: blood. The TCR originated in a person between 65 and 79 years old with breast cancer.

In DNA, the CDR3 is TGTGCCAGTTCACCCAGCTCTGGAAACACCATATATTTT. It translates to CASSPSSGNTIYF. This chain uses TRBV18 with TRBJ1-3, with D unclear. Germline CDR1 reads KGHSH; CDR2 reads LQKENI. CDR3 length equals 13 residues.